Listed here is a single T cell receptor beta chain. Its antigen is undetermined. This entry is derived from a study of cytomegalovirus exposure and HLA in healthy donors. General study findings and limits: Analysis was carried out at a later point, and it linked a missense DCLRE1C variant to TCR beta V- and J-gene trimming. Later analysis showed most CMV-associated TCR beta chains appearing HLA-restricted.

13 Jbeta primers and 60 Vbeta primers were used for the PCR. Assay used: immunoSEQ multiplex PCR; TCRdb lists only in-frame clones, some missing. The sample has over 150,000 clones, 70% to 90% seen once; the top ten hold 5.5% to 8%. CDR1 is SQVTM, CDR2 ANQGSEA, per germline. The CDR3 covers 17 residues. V shed 5 bases and J 10 bases; nucleotides not matched to a gene: 24. The V gene is TRBV29-1, the J gene TRBJ1-1, with 8 bases that match TRBD1. The origin of this receptor is a woman between 25 and 40 years old in good health and CMV-seropositive. The sample was PBMCs. The CDR3 bases are TGCAGCGTTCCGGCACGGACAGGGCACAAGGCCCGGTTAGTAGCTTTCTTT. It encodes CSVPARTGHKARLVAFF.